Below, one TCR beta chain is given with its context. Its antigen is as yet unknown. Produced via immunoSEQ multiplex PCR; TCRdb's table is partial and in-frame only. The table includes 200,000 or so clones, about 80% detected once. This sample is drawn from a study of cytomegalovirus exposure and HLA in healthy donors. Overall study findings and caveats: The classifier reportedly diagnosed cytomegalovirus status with high specificity and sensitivity. It was confirmed in vitro that a few of the CMV-associated chains were specific for CMV antigens. Some TCR beta chains (roughly 150 of them) were listed as cytomegalovirus-associated.

The study drew the donors from its 120-subject validation cohort, separate from the 666-subject first cohort. This clonotype originated in a man aged 18 to 30 in good health and CMV-seropositive. The material sequenced was PBMCs.

The CDR3 DNA reads as TGCGCCAGCAGCCTAAGGGCGGGAGGTTACGACGAGCAGTACTTC. Translation: CASSLRAGGYDEQYF. This sequence joins TRBV5-1 and TRBJ2-7; TRBD2 agrees at 8 bases. Germline lookup yields CDR1 SGHRS and CDR2 YFSETQ. The V and J ends lost 4 bases and 5 bases, in that order; junction bases with no gene match: 11. The CDR3 runs 15 residues. Supplemented by reference TRBV5-1 and TRBJ2-7, the full variable domain reads KAGVTQTPRYLIKTRGQQVTLSCSPISGHRSVSWYQQTPGQGLQFLFEYFSETQRNKGNFPGRFSGRQFSNSRSEMNVSTLELGDSALYLCASSLRAGGYDEQYFGPGTRLTVT.